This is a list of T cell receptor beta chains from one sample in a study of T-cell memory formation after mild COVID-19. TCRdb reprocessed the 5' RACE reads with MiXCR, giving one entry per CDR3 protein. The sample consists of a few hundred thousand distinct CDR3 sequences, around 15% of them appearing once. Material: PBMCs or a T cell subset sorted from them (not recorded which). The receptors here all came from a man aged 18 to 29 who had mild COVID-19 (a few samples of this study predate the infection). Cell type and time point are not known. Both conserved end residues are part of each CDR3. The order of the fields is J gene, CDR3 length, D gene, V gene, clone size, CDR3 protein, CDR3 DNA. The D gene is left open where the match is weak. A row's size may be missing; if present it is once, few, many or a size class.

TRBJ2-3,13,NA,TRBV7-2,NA,CASSYRLTDTQYF,TGTGCCAGCAGCTACCGACTCACAGATACGCAGTATTTT
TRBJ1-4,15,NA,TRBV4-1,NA,CASSQGSFTNEKLFF,TGCGCCAGCAGCCAAGGGAGCTTTACTAATGAAAAACTGTTTTTT
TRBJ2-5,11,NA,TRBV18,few,CASSGGETQYF,TGTGCCAGCTCCGGGGGAGAGACCCAGTACTTC
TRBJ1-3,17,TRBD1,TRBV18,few,CASSPGPTGNSGNTIYF,TGTGCCAGCTCACCCGGGCCGACAGGGAACTCTGGAAACACCATATATTTT
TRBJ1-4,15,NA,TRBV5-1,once,CASSLLGGAGEKLFF,TGCGCCAGCAGCTTGTTGGGGGGCGCGGGTGAAAAACTGTTTTTT
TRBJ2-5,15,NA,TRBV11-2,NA,CASSPLTGNKETQYF,TGTGCCAGCAGTCCCCTTACCGGGAATAAAGAGACCCAGTACTTC
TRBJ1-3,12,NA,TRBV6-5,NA,CASSYDGNTIYF,TGTGCCAGCAGTTACGACGGAAACACCATATATTTT
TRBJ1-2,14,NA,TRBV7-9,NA,CASSLMSGLYGYTF,TGTGCCAGCAGCTTAATGAGCGGACTTTATGGCTACACCTTC
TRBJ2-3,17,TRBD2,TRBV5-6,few,CASSLVSTSGGTDTQYF,TGTGCCAGCAGCTTGGTCTCGACTAGCGGGGGAACAGATACGCAGTATTTT
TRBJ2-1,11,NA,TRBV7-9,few,CASSLVTEQFF,TGTGCCAGCAGCTTGGTGACAGAGCAGTTCTTC
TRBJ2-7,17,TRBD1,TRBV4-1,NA,CASSQAETGQSSYEQYF,TGCGCCAGCAGCCAAGCAGAAACGGGACAGAGCTCCTACGAGCAGTACTTC
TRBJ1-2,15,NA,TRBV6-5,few,CASKFEGILGDGYTF,TGTGCCAGCAAATTCGAGGGGATCTTAGGAGATGGCTACACCTTC
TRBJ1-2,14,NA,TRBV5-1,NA,CASSLTDVNYGYTF,TGCGCCAGCAGCTTGACCGATGTCAACTATGGCTACACCTTC
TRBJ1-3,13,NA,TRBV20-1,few,CSARVGSGNTIYF,TGCAGTGCTAGAGTCGGTTCTGGAAACACCATATATTTT
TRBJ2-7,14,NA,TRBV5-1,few,CASSIGHGSYEQYF,TGCGCCAGCAGCATAGGACACGGGTCCTACGAGCAGTACTTC
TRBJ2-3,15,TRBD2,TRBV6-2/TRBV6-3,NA,CASRPILAGGDTQYF,TGTGCCAGCAGGCCAATACTAGCGGGTGGAGATACGCAGTATTTT
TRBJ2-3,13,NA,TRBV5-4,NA,CASSGPGTDTQYF,TGTGCCAGCAGCGGACCCGGCACAGATACGCAGTATTTT